The TCR beta chain described here comes from a study of blood T cell repertoires in COVID-19. Study context: Italy, Spain and the United States were the sources of the convalescent and acute COVID-19 samples. PBMCs, B-cell-depleted T cells, or T cells were the source of the cDNA or gDNA that made up the material.

Per the original data handling: Estimated nucleated cell counts came from reference gene primer amplification. Measured with immunoSEQ multiplex PCR; TCRdb has only the in-frame clones, and not every one. V, J and clone size derive from that table, while D and trimming were established from the DNA sequence. The table lists fewer than 35,000 clones, 82% of them singletons, with 1.8% in the top ten. There are 14 residues in the CDR3. Trimming took off 5 bases at V and 6 bases at J, with 16 bases between the two ends. Germline V gene lookup returns CDR1 SGHNT and CDR2 YYREEE (reference sequence). The chain employs TRBV5-4 and TRBJ2-3; perhaps TRBD2 as D (5 bases). The sequenced material came from peripheral blood. This TCR was sampled from a man of 80 years or more with active or convalescent COVID-19. Written as DNA, the CDR3 is TGTGCCAGCAGAAATCGATCTCGCGGGGATACGCAGTATTTT. The encoded protein is CASRNRSRGDTQYF.